This T cell receptor beta chain comes out of a study of T cell repertoires in cytomegalovirus infection. Study-level information: Newly reported HLA-C-restricted and thoroughly characterized HLA-B-restricted CMV epitopes were employed. Evidence of both CMV infection and a matching HLA type came from public TCR beta signatures.

About this clonotype: What it binds is not known.

One entry per CDR3 protein results from TCRdb running MiXCR on the reads. The sample has around 430,000 distinct CDR3 sequences; more than 40% are singletons. General study findings and limits: Dominating the ex vivo response were HLA-C-restricted CMV-specific TCR beta clonotypes.

Trimming cost V 4 bases and J 4 bases, with 16 bases left between them. Germline CDR1 reads MNHGY; CDR2 reads SAAAGT. The CDR3 contains 15 residues. The chain is built from TRBV6-8 and TRBJ2-5, with D possibly matching TRBD2 (5 bases). Sequencing was performed on cultured PBMCs, taken from culture after CMV antigen stimulation. This clonotype was obtained from a human donor in good health (CMV status not recorded). Some clones in this sample may be carry-over from other donors' samples. Here the CDR3 reads CASSLRSGRGETQYF. The CDR3, as DNA: TGTGCCAGCAGTTTGAGATCGGGGAGAGGAGAGACCCAGTACTTC.